These 32 T cell receptor beta chains were sequenced from one sample in a study of T cells in Graves' hyperthyroidism and ophthalmopathy. Authors of the study amplified TCR beta CDR3 regions from RNA transcripts. TCR CDR3 regions were first amplified by RT-PCR with HTBI primers. TCRdb itself ran the multiplex PCR reads through MiXCR, one entry per CDR3 protein. The sample has some 250,000 distinct CDR3 sequences; 15% are singletons. Sequencing used blood. These receptor sequences come from a woman between 45 and 65 years old with Graves' hyperthyroidism that later progressed to Graves' ophthalmopathy.

This clonotype appeared many times. The V call is TRBV7-3, the J call TRBJ2-3; D remains ambiguous. V was clipped by 5 bases and J by 0 bases, with 12 bases between them. CDR1 and CDR2 from the germline V gene are SGHTA and FQGTGA. The length of the CDR3 is 15 residues. The CDR3 reads CASSLGPGSTDTQYF. CDR3 nucleotides: TGTGCCAGCAGCCTAGGCCCGGGCAGCACAGATACGCAGTATTTT.

V usage is TRBV6-1 and J usage is TRBJ2-6; D is unclear. Germline CDR1 reads MNHNS; CDR2 reads SASEGT. Trimming took off 8 bases at V and 3 bases at J, with 8 bases between the two ends. This CDR3 has 13 amino acids. CDR3 in DNA: TGTGCCAGCTGCGTTGGTGGGGCCAACGTCCTGACTTTC. Translated: CASCVGGANVLTF.

This clonotype was counted ten times or more. This chain links TRBV11-2 with TRBJ2-1; 13 positions match TRBD2. CDR3 size: 18 residues. Germline V lookup: CDR1 SGHAT, CDR2 FQNNGV. Germline trimming cut 5 bases from V and 4 bases from J; bases unmatched to any gene: 11. CDR3 coding DNA: TGTGCCAGCAGCGCCCTACTAGCGGGAGGGGACTTTTACAATGAGCAGTTCTTC. As protein: CASSALLAGGDFYNEQFF.

The chain carries TRBV30 and TRBJ1-1; D is unresolved. The germline CDR1 and CDR2 sequences are GTSNPN and SVGIG (reference sequence). This CDR3 has 14 residues. V shed 0 bases and J shed 1 base, with 9 bases lying between them. The CDR3 DNA is TGTGCCTGGAGTGTAGGGCCCGGGAACACTGAAGCTTTCTTT. It translates to CAWSVGPGNTEAFF.

The chain couples TRBV6-1 to TRBJ2-1; 9 positions agree with TRBD2. The CDR3 extends over 14 amino acids. Trimming at V came to 5 bases and at J to 9 bases, leaving 8 bases not matched to a gene. Germline loops: CDR1 MNHNS, CDR2 SASEGT. The CDR3 DNA follows: TGTGCCAGCAGTTACGGTTTAGCGGGAGTTGAGCAGTTCTTC. It specifies CASSYGLAGVEQFF.

There are a few counts of this clonotype. The gene calls are TRBV20-1 and TRBJ2-4; TRBD2 matches 8 bases. This CDR3 spans 19 amino acids. Germline V gene lookup returns CDR1 DFQATT and CDR2 SNEGSKA (reference sequence). Losses at the gene ends were 6 bases for V and 0 bases for J; bases not matched to a gene: 19. In DNA form, the CDR3 reads TGCAGTGCCAGCCCAGTAGGGCTAGCGGGTGGACTAGCCAAAAACATTCAGTACTTC. It yields the protein CSASPVGLAGGLAKNIQYF.

This clonotype was counted between two and nine times. A read error may account for a junction end that differs from germline. The chain has TRBV5-1 and TRBJ1-2; D is unresolved. Looked up from germline, CDR1 is SGHRS and CDR2 is YFSETQ. The CDR3 length is 17 residues. CDR3 sequence reads: CASSFRTSRTEGYDYTF. CDR3 in DNA: TGCGCCAGCAGCTTCCGAACCTCTAGGACGGAGGGCTATGACTACACCTTC. Full variable domain (rest looked up from reference TRBV5-1 and TRBJ1-2): KAGVTQTPRYLIKTRGQQVTLSCSPISGHRSVSWYQQTPGQGLQFLFEYFSETQRNKGNFPGRFSGRQFSNSRSEMNVSTLELGDSALYLCASSFRTSRTEGYDYTFGSGTRLTVV.

This sequence joins TRBV5-6 and TRBJ1-2; D remains unclear. The germline CDR1 and CDR2 sequences are SGHDT and YYEEEE. The V gene lost 2 bases and the J gene lost 3 bases, with 14 bases spanning the gap. The CDR3 has 15 amino acids. CDR3 in amino acids: CASSFARTTHYGYTF. The CDR3 bases are TGTGCCAGCAGCTTCGCACGGACGACTCACTATGGCTACACCTTC.

This clonotype was detected many times. V is TRBV24-1 and J is TRBJ2-7; 7 nucleotides agree with TRBD1. This CDR3 comprises 18 residues. Germline V gene sequence: CDR1 KGHDR, CDR2 SFDVKD. With 1 base clipped from V and 0 bases from J, the junction kept 11 bases outside the gene matches. CDR3 nucleotide sequence: TGTGCCACCAGTGATTTAAGACAGGGTCGCCGGCGCTCCTACGAGCAGTACTTC. It specifies CATSDLRQGRRRSYEQYF.

This clonotype was seen ten or more times. Being one base from a much bigger clone, this may be a read error. The chain joins TRBV10-3 to TRBJ2-3; D is unresolved. Germline CDR1 reads ENHRY; CDR2 reads SYGVKD. The length of the CDR3 is 11 residues. Trimming removed 3 bases at V and 2 bases at J, with 0 bases between. This chain's CDR3 is CAISDTDTQYF. CDR3 bases: TGTGCCATCAGTGACACAGATACGCAGTATTTT.

A few counts support this clonotype. The rearrangement uses TRBV28 and TRBJ1-1, with D perhaps matching TRBD1 (5 bases). Germline V lookup: CDR1 MDHEN, CDR2 SYDVKM. V lost 8 bases and J 4 bases, leaving 14 bases between the germline ends. This CDR3 spans 13 amino acids. CDR3 loop: CASHSLGTTEAFF. For the CDR3, the DNA is TGTGCCAGCCACTCACTCGGGACCACTGAAGCTTTCTTT.

This clonotype was detected many times. This chain connects TRBV28 to TRBJ2-1; 7 nucleotides line up with TRBD1. This CDR3 has 16 amino acids. Germline CDR1 reads MDHEN; CDR2 reads SYDVKM. V dropped 8 bases and J dropped 4; count of bases not matched to a gene: 14. CDR3 protein: CASPLTGTEEYNEQFF. The CDR3 nucleotides read TGTGCCAGCCCGTTGACCGGGACAGAGGAATACAATGAGCAGTTCTTC.

Many counts were recorded for this clonotype. The chain is built from TRBV28 and TRBJ2-4, with TRBD2 matching 9 bases. CDR3 length: 16 amino acids. The trim removed 5 bases at V and 3 bases at J, leaving 8 bases unmatched. The germline gives CDR1 MDHEN, CDR2 SYDVKM. CDR3 DNA: TGTGCCAGCAGTCGACTGACACTAGCGGGCAAAAACATTCAGTACTTC. Translating gives CASSRLTLAGKNIQYF. Combining the CDR3 with reference TRBV28 and TRBJ2-4 gives the whole variable domain DVKVTQSSRYLVKRTGEKVFLECVQDMDHENMFWYRQDPGLGLRLIYFSYDVKMKEKGDIPEGYSVSREKKERFSLILESASTNQTSMYLCASSRLTLAGKNIQYFGAGTRLSVL.

This clonotype was observed many times. The V call is TRBV5-1, the J call TRBJ2-5; the match to TRBD2 covers 12 bases. Trimming took 2 bases from V and 3 from J; bases not matched to a gene: 8. Germline values: CDR1 SGHRS, CDR2 YFSETQ. The CDR3 consists of 17 residues. The CDR3 bases are TGCGCCAGCAGCTTAGGACTAGCGGGACCAAGAAAAGAGACCCAGTACTTC. Protein: CASSLGLAGPRKETQYF.

To note about this clonotype: An end of the junction differs from the germline gene, which may be a read error. The V call is TRBV4-1, the J call TRBJ2-3; D is ambiguous. The CDR3 totals 16 residues. Germline assignment: CDR1 MGHRA and CDR2 YSYEKL. CDR3 in DNA: TGCGCCAGCAGCCAAGCTACCCTCGCCCTCACAGATACGCGGTATTTT. Translated: CASSQATLALTDTRYF.

The rearrangement joins TRBV28 to TRBJ2-5; 10 bases match TRBD1. Trimming removed 6 bases from V and 2 bases from J; junction bases left unmatched: 0. Per the germline V gene, CDR1 is MDHEN and CDR2 is SYDVKM. The CDR3 is 13 amino acids. CDR3 nucleotides: TGTGCCAGCAGGGACAGGGGGCAAGAGACCCAGTACTTC. Translated: CASRDRGQETQYF.

The chain uses TRBV28 and TRBJ1-5, with a weak D call TRBD1 (5 bases). V was shortened by 6 bases and J by 7 bases, with 22 bases between the two germline ends. CDR1 is MDHEN and CDR2 is SYDVKM in the germline V gene. The CDR3 consists of 16 residues. The DNA for the CDR3 is TGTGCCAGCAGAGACCTTGGTGGGGCGCGGGGCCAGCCCCAGCATTTT. Its translation: CASRDLGGARGQPQHF.

In its sample, this clonotype was seen many times. This chain joins TRBV20-1 and TRBJ1-5, with D perhaps TRBD1 (5 bases). The germline CDR1 and CDR2 sequences are DFQATT and SNEGSKA (reference sequence). V was cut by 3 bases and J by 3 bases, with 15 bases left in between. The CDR3 has 15 residues. The CDR3 region is CSARQSGANNQPQHF. The CDR3 DNA sequence: TGCAGTGCTAGGCAGTCCGGGGCTAACAATCAGCCCCAGCATTTT.

This clonotype was observed many times. CDR3 sequence (DNA): TGTGCCAGCAGCTCTGGACAGGGGGCTCGGAACACTGAAGCTTTCTTT. Its protein product is CASSSGQGARNTEAFF. V usage is TRBV11-1 and J usage is TRBJ1-1; 11 bases are a match to TRBD1. CDR3 size: 16 residues. V was clipped by 4 bases and J by 1 base; unmatched bases: 5. CDR1 is SGHAT and CDR2 is FQDESV in the germline V gene (reference sequence).

This clonotype was seen only once. This rearrangement joins TRBV7-3 to TRBJ1-5; a possible D gene is TRBD1 (6 bases). Between the trimmed V and J ends, which lost 5 bases and 5 bases, there was a span of 19 bases. The germline gives CDR1 SGHTA, CDR2 FQGTGA. This CDR3 has 16 amino acids. The CDR3 reads CASSGFGQYFHQPQHF. CDR3 DNA: TGTGCCAGCAGCGGGTTCGGACAGTACTTTCATCAGCCCCAGCATTTT.

This clonotype showed up just a few times. This chain links TRBV19 with TRBJ2-7; 8 bases are a match to TRBD1. The CDR3 totals 15 residues. Germline values: CDR1 LNHDA, CDR2 SQIVND (reference sequence). V trimming: 5 bases; J trimming: 3 bases; junction bases outside the gene matches: 9. CDR3 residues: CASSPDRGLIYEQYF. The DNA of the CDR3 is TGTGCCAGTAGTCCCGACAGGGGCCTTATCTACGAGCAGTACTTC.

In this sample, this clonotype is medium-sized. The CDR3 coding sequence is TGTGCCAGCAGTCCCAGACGGGGTTCCTACGAGCAGTACTTC. Translating it yields CASSPRRGSYEQYF. The chain couples TRBV27 to TRBJ2-7; possible D gene TRBD2, 5 bases. CDR1 MNHEY and CDR2 SMNVEV come from the germline V gene (reference sequence). The V gene lost 5 bases and the J gene lost 1 base, with 12 bases spanning the gap. The CDR3 runs 14 residues.

This chain joins TRBV11-2 and TRBJ1-2, with D possibly matching TRBD1 (5 bases). The CDR3 covers 15 residues. V lost 4 bases, J lost 12 bases, and 24 bases lay in between. CDR1 SGHAT and CDR2 FQNNGV come from the germline V gene. CDR3 amino acids: CASSSRTDMGSGHTF. Written as DNA, the CDR3 is TGTGCCAGCAGCTCGCGGACGGACATGGGATCCGGCCACACCTTC.

This clonotype was counted many times. The chain couples TRBV7-9 to TRBJ2-1; 9 positions match TRBD2. J gave up 2 bases and V 4 bases, and 9 bases lay outside the gene matches. This CDR3 has 17 amino acids. Per germline, CDR1 SEHNR and CDR2 FQNEAQ (reference sequence). The CDR3 DNA reads as TGTGCCAGCAGCTCCAAACTAGCGGGTGCTCCCTACAATGAGCAGTTCTTC. This encodes CASSSKLAGAPYNEQFF.

This clonotype was counted many times. The J gene is TRBJ2-7, the V gene TRBV4-2, with TRBD2 matching over 13 bases. The CDR3 contains 17 residues. Germline V gene lookup returns CDR1 LGHNA and CDR2 YNFKEQ. The ends lost 1 base at V and 5 bases at J; junction bases unmatched: 8. CDR3 sequence (DNA): TGTGCCAGCAGCCAAGTACTAGCGGGAGGGCCGAAAGACGAGCAGTACTTC. It specifies CASSQVLAGGPKDEQYF.

The chain recombines TRBV7-8 with TRBJ2-3; TRBD1 is a possible D gene (5 bases). CDR1 and CDR2 (germline): SGHVS, FQNEAQ. CDR3 length: 14 residues. Between the trimmed V and J ends, which lost 4 bases and 4 bases, there was a span of 12 bases. For the CDR3, the DNA is TGTGCCAGCAGCTGGGGCGACTCGGCAGATACGCAGTATTTT. Its translation is CASSWGDSADTQYF.

In this sample, this clonotype turned up many times. The chain links TRBV6-1 to TRBJ2-5; 10 positions match TRBD1. Germline values: CDR1 MNHNS, CDR2 SASEGT. Trimming at V came to 3 bases and at J to 7 bases, leaving 11 bases not matched to a gene. The CDR3 sequence is 16 residues long. For the CDR3, the DNA is TGTGCCAGCAGTGACTCGGACAGGGGGACCTCTCGGACCCAGTACTTC. This translates into CASSDSDRGTSRTQYF.

The chain is built from TRBV5-1 and TRBJ2-7; D remains ambiguous. The V end lost 4 bases, the J end lost 1 base, and 12 bases lay between the germline ends. The CDR3 length is 14 residues. Germline lookup yields CDR1 SGHRS and CDR2 YFSETQ. CDR3 coding DNA: TGCGCCAGCAGCCTGGAGCCGCGGTCCTACGAGCAGTACTTC. Translating it yields CASSLEPRSYEQYF.

Concerning this clonotype: This could be a read error, since a much larger clone is one nucleotide away. This sequence joins TRBV18 and TRBJ2-1; D gene unclear. From germline, CDR1 is KGHSH and CDR2 LQKENI. The CDR3 spans 13 residues. The CDR3 DNA is TGTGCCAGCTCACTACCGATCAAGAATGAGCAGCTCTTC. Protein product: CASSLPIKNEQLF.

This clonotype was seen repeatedly, ten times or more. The genes are TRBV20-1 and TRBJ2-1; 8 bases fit TRBD2. From germline, CDR1 is DFQATT and CDR2 SNEGSKA (reference sequence). The ends lost 7 bases at V and 5 bases at J; junction bases unmatched: 16. CDR3 length equals 16 residues. The CDR3 DNA reads as TGCAGTGGGAGACTGCGCGGGAGGCCCCAAAACAATGAGCAGTTCTTC. This codes for CSGRLRGRPQNNEQFF.

The gene calls are TRBV18 and TRBJ1-5, with 8 bases lining up with TRBD1. Germline-derived CDR1 and CDR2 are KGHSH and LQKENI. V shed 6 bases and J 4 bases; nucleotides not matched to a gene: 11. This CDR3 has 16 residues. CDR3 amino acids: CASSQTTGTGNQPQHF. Written as DNA, the CDR3 is TGTGCCAGCTCCCAAACGACCGGGACAGGAAATCAGCCCCAGCATTTT.

CDR3 protein: CASSLLVAGDRSTDTQYF. CDR3 DNA: TGTGCCAGCAGCTTATTAGTAGCGGGAGATAGGAGCACAGATACGCAGTATTTT. V usage is TRBV7-3 and J usage is TRBJ2-3, with TRBD2 matching over 9 bases. The germline CDR1 and CDR2 sequences are SGHTA and FQGTGA. Trimming cost V 2 bases and J 0 bases; bases outside gene matches: 9. This CDR3 comprises 18 residues.